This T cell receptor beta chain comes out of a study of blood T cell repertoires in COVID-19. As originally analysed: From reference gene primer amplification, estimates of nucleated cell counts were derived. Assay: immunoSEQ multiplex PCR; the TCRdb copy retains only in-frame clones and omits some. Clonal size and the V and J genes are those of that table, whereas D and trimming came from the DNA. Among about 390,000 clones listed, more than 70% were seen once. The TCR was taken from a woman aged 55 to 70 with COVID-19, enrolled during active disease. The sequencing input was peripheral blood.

The CDR3 spells CASSHTLPQHF. The CDR3 DNA is TGTGCCAGCAGCCACACTCTGCCCCAGCATTTT. V and J are TRBV14 and TRBJ1-5, with D hard to call. Germline assignment: CDR1 SGHDN and CDR2 FVKESK. The CDR3 sequence is 11 residues long. The V end lost 3 bases, the J end lost 9 bases, and 6 bases lay between the germline ends.